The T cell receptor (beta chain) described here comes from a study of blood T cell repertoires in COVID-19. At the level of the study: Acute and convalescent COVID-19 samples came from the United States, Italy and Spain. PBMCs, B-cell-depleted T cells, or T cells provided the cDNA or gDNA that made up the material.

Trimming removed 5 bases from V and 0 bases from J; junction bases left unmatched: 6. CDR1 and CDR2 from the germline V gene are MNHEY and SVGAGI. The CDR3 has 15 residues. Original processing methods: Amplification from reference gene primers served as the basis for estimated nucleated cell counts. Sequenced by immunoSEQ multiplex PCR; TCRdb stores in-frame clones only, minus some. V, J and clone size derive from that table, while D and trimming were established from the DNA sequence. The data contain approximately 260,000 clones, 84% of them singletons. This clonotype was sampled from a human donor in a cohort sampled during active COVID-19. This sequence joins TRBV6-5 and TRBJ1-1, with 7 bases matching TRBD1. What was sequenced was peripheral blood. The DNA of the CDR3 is TGTGCCAGCAGTCAAAACAGGGGAGTGAACACTGAAGCTTTCTTT. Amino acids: CASSQNRGVNTEAFF.